The source of this T cell receptor beta chain is a study of response to subunit inactivated influenza vaccine (dated by TCRdb to about 2018). Broadly, across the study: Deep quantitative profiling of the T cell receptor repertoire was used in the study to follow responses to a trivalent subunit inactivated influenza vaccine.

About this clonotype itself: Its antigen remains undetermined. Base qualities are not at hand, and no much larger clone is one base apart.

The CDR3 numbers 14 residues from cysteine through phenylalanine. Of the read, only the CDR3 DNA is kept; its 42 bases are in frame from base 1. According to the germline V gene, CDR1 reads SNHLY and CDR2 reads FYNNEI. V lost 6 bases and J lost 2 bases; the stretch between them is 13 bases long. Here is what the overall study found, with its caveats: The authors proposed that each seasonal influenza vaccination may bring in only a limited number of new T cells.

The receptor library was made with RT-PCR. For sequencing, an Illumina HiSeq 2500 was employed. TCRdb reran the public reads through fastp at Q25 and MiXCR, keeping productive beta chains. Rows matching on CDR3 protein sequence are summarized as one entry with the most common DNA and genes. The sample records around 200,000 distinct CDR3 sequences, around 9% of which are singletons. Together, the top ten hold approximately 10% of the sample. This material consisted of non-naive T cells sorted from PBMCs, taken on the day of vaccination. According to the study, the label for this sample's cell subset or site signals: memory T cell fraction. Recombination linked TRBV2 to TRBJ2-5; TRBD2 is possibly the D segment (5 matching bases). The sequence derives from a man aged 45-60 years who received an inactivated influenza vaccine. Donor details come from another sample of the same person, matched by shared clones. DNA sequence: TGTGCCAGCAGCGAGGGAAGATTTCAAGAGACCCAGTACTTC. It encodes CASSEGRFQETQYF.